Detailed here is one T cell receptor (beta chain). The data derive from a study of CD8+CD57+ T cells in acquired aplastic anemia. Turning to the study itself: Sorted CD4+ plus CD8+ cells gave DNA averaging about 3.2 ug.

The use of genomic DNA as template underpinned the TCR beta VDJ and CDR3 profiling. TCRdb reanalysed the reads using MiXCR and keeps one entry per CDR3 protein. The sample has 150,000 to 170,000 distinct CDR3 sequences, about 52% seen once; the top ten hold approximately 12%. All patients picked for sequencing had shown, by flow cytometry, an expansion of CD8+CD57+ cells. Trimming removed 8 bases from V and 0 bases from J, with 11 bases in between. Germline CDR1 and CDR2: SGHVS and FNYEAQ. The CDR3 runs to 13 residues. The clonotype comes from a human donor with aplastic anemia. The sequenced sample was sorted CD4+, CD8+, or CD8+CD57+ T cells (not recorded which) from PBMCs. The chain couples TRBV7-6 to TRBJ2-7; a possible D gene is TRBD2 (6 bases). The CDR3 protein is CASGPGSSYEQYF. The CDR3 DNA reads as TGTGCCAGCGGGCCCGGGAGCTCCTACGAGCAGTACTTC. The full variable domain, its missing parts supplied by reference TRBV7-6 and TRBJ2-7, is GAGVSQSPRYKVTKRGQDVALRCDPISGHVSLYWYRQALGQGPEFLTYFNYEAQQDKSGLPNDRFSAERPEGSISTLTIQRTEQRDSAMYRCASGPGSSYEQYFGPGTRLTVT.